Listed here are 19 T cell receptor beta chains from one sample, sequenced in a study of Ad26.COV2.S vaccination and SARS-CoV-2 variants (dated by TCRdb to the early 2020s). The treatment or condition label corresponds to: around 19 received Ad26.COV2.S at low or high dose, single or two shots; 5 received placebo; per-sample allocation not given. Repertoires of vaccine and placebo recipients were sequenced from samples collected on day 63 after the first injection. Libraries were made using the immunoSEQ multiplex PCR assay. Sourced from immuneACCESS, this table was stored by TCRdb with only in-frame sequences that have V and J called. A share of the clones is absent; for the studies checked, an unresolved V gene accounts for under half, and the remainder has no known explanation. This sample is represented by around 310,000 clones; roughly 90% of them were singletons. The ten largest clones add up to 4.5% to 5.5% of the sample.

The material sequenced was peripheral blood, taken in a trial of Ad26.COV2.S vaccine versus placebo. The receptors were gathered from a person aged 18-65 years who received the Ad26.COV2.S COVID-19 vaccine or a placebo.

The chain links TRBV2 to TRBJ2-2; 7 positions match TRBD1. V lost 4 bases to trimming and J lost 8 bases; unmatched junction nucleotides: 7. In germline, CDR1 is SNHLY, CDR2 FYNNEI. The CDR3 runs 14 residues. The chain's CDR3 is CASSVVRGQGELFF. CDR3 nucleotides: TGTGCCAGCAGTGTCGTTAGGGGGCAGGGGGAGCTGTTTTTT. The full variable domain, with the rest looked up from reference TRBV2 and TRBJ2-2, is EPEVTQTPSHQVTQMGQEVILRCVPISNHLYFYWYRQILGQKVEFLVSFYNNEISEKSEIFDDQFSVERPDGSNFTLKIRSTKLEDSAMYFCASSVVRGQGELFFGEGSRLTVL.

The chain has TRBV5-4 and TRBJ2-1; TRBD1 agrees at 10 bases. This CDR3 has 15 amino acids. J gave up 7 bases and V 0 bases, and 4 bases lay outside the gene matches. Germline CDR1 SGHNT, CDR2 YYREEE (reference sequence). CDR3 in amino acids: CASSLAGTGENEQFF. CDR3 sequence (DNA): TGTGCCAGCAGCTTGGCCGGGACAGGGGAGAATGAGCAGTTCTTC.

The CDR3 DNA sequence: TGTGCCACCAGCAGAGACCGGCTAGCGGGAGAAGAGACCCAGTACTTC. Protein sequence: CATSRDRLAGEETQYF. This chain joins TRBV15 and TRBJ2-5, with 10 nucleotides matching TRBD2. With V trimmed by 0 bases and J by 3 bases, 4 bases remained unmatched. CDR1 and CDR2 from the germline V gene are LNHNV and YYDKDF (reference sequence). CDR3 length equals 16 residues.

The chain carries TRBV7-9 and TRBJ1-4, with 7 bases lining up with TRBD1. CDR1 and CDR2 from the germline V gene are SEHNR and FQNEAQ (reference sequence). Losses at the gene ends were 6 bases for V and 1 base for J; bases not matched to a gene: 8. This CDR3 is built from 16 residues. CDR3: CASSRGGAGTNEKLFF. CDR3 DNA: TGTGCCAGCAGTCGAGGGGGCGCCGGAACTAATGAAAAACTGTTTTTT. The entire variable domain, with the rest obtained from reference TRBV7-9 and TRBJ1-4, is as follows: DTGVSQNPRHKITKRGQNVTFRCDPISEHNRLYWYRQTLGQGPEFLTYFQNEAQLEKSRLLSDRFSAERPKGSFSTLEIQRTEQGDSAMYLCASSRGGAGTNEKLFFGSGTQLSVL.

This rearrangement joins TRBV7-9 to TRBJ2-4; 9 bases are shared with TRBD1. This CDR3 is 13 amino acids long. Trimming cost V 8 bases and J 5 bases; bases outside gene matches: 4. Per the germline V gene, CDR1 is SEHNR and CDR2 is FQNEAQ (reference sequence). CDR3 nucleotide sequence: TGTGCCAGCGGGGGACAGGGTGAAAACATTCAGTACTTC. This encodes CASGGQGENIQYF.

V usage is TRBV7-2 and J usage is TRBJ2-5, with D hard to call. Trimming shortened V by 5 bases and J by 5 bases, and 9 bases separated the two germline ends. This CDR3 has 12 residues. The V gene's germline CDR1 is SGHTA and CDR2 FQGNSA. The CDR3 spells CASSKSGETQYF. The DNA of the CDR3 is TGTGCCAGCAGCAAGAGTGGGGAGACCCAGTACTTC.

J is TRBJ1-1 and V is TRBV27; D is unclear. CDR1 and CDR2 (germline): MNHEY, SMNVEV (reference sequence). The V and J ends lost 2 bases and 0 bases respectively, with 7 bases between them. The CDR3 runs to 14 residues. The chain's CDR3 is CASSLNYLNTEAFF. In DNA form, the CDR3 reads TGTGCCAGCAGTTTAAATTACTTGAACACTGAAGCTTTCTTT.

The chain joins TRBV5-6 to TRBJ1-3; a possible D gene is TRBD1 (6 bases). Trimming pared 1 base from V and 2 bases from J, leaving 10 bases between. CDR1 SGHDT and CDR2 YYEEEE come from the germline V gene. The length of the CDR3 is 15 residues. The CDR3 loop reads CASSLSGGPGNTIYF. DNA for the CDR3: TGTGCCAGCAGCTTGTCGGGGGGCCCTGGAAACACCATATATTTT. Filled out from reference TRBV5-6 and TRBJ1-3, the complete variable domain reads DAGVTQSPTHLIKTRGQQVTLRCSPKSGHDTVSWYQQALGQGPQFIFQYYEEEERQRGNFPDRFSGHQFPNYSSELNVNALLLGDSALYLCASSLSGGPGNTIYFGEGSWLTVV.

This clone was detected a few times. This chain links TRBV5-4 with TRBJ2-7, with 7 nucleotides matching TRBD1. The CDR3 is made up of 16 amino acids. CDR1 and CDR2 (germline): SGHNT, YYREEE (reference sequence). J gave up 1 base and V 3 bases, and 10 bases lay outside the gene matches. The CDR3 loop reads CASSSPLETGSYEQYF. The CDR3 nucleotides read TGTGCCAGCAGCTCACCGCTTGAGACAGGGTCCTACGAGCAGTACTTC.

This clone appeared once. The DNA for the CDR3 is TGTGCCAGCAGTGATACAGGGTTTGTATATACTGAAGCTTTCTTT. Protein: CASSDTGFVYTEAFF. The chain links TRBV6-1 to TRBJ1-1; D perhaps matches TRBD1 (6 bases). The CDR3 sequence is 15 residues long. The V gene's germline CDR1 is MNHNS and CDR2 SASEGT. The V and J ends lost 3 bases and 5 bases respectively, with 16 bases between them.

The V call is TRBV28, the J call TRBJ1-1; D may be TRBD1 (5 bases). CDR1 is MDHEN and CDR2 is SYDVKM in the germline V gene. Trimming removed 5 bases from V and 1 base from J, with 11 bases in between. The length of the CDR3 is 14 residues. In nucleotides, the CDR3 is TGTGCCAGCAGTAGTAGACAGTGGAACACTGAAGCTTTCTTT. Translating it yields CASSSRQWNTEAFF.

A few counts support this clone. The genes are TRBV7-9 and TRBJ2-2; TRBD1 aligns across 7 bases. The CDR3 has 16 residues. Looked up from germline, CDR1 is SEHNR and CDR2 is FQNEAQ (reference sequence). V lost 5 bases and J lost 4; bases outside the gene matches: 10. The CDR3 DNA sequence: TGTGCCAGCAGCGAGGGGGCGGGCGGTGGCACCGGGGAGCTGTTTTTT. It codes for CASSEGAGGGTGELFF.

The V and J genes are TRBV9 and TRBJ2-1; the match to TRBD2 covers 11 bases. The V gene's germline CDR1 is SGDLS and CDR2 YYNGEE. The CDR3 contains 16 residues. J lost 3 bases, V lost 2 bases, and 4 bases had no gene match. The CDR3 DNA reads TGTGCCAGCAGCGTTACTAGCGGGAGAGTCTACAATGAGCAGTTCTTC. Translated, it gives CASSVTSGRVYNEQFF.

The V and J genes are TRBV7-9 and TRBJ1-2; 7 positions agree with TRBD1. V shed 3 bases, J shed 3 bases, and the junction held 7 bases outside the gene matches. The CDR3 sequence is 15 residues long. Looked up from germline, CDR1 is SEHNR and CDR2 is FQNEAQ (reference sequence). The CDR3 DNA reads TGTGCCAGCAGCTTCAACCCCCAGGGGGACTATGGCTACACCTTC. Encoded protein: CASSFNPQGDYGYTF.

The V gene is TRBV15, the J gene TRBJ1-1; tentative D call: TRBD1 (6 bases). This CDR3 is 12 amino acids long. Trimming cost V 4 bases and J 8 bases, with 11 bases left between them. Germline assignment: CDR1 LNHNV and CDR2 YYDKDF (reference sequence). CDR3 residues: CATSTGVSEAFF. CDR3 DNA sequence: TGTGCCACCAGCACAGGGGTTTCCGAAGCTTTCTTT.

V and J are TRBV30 and TRBJ1-2, with TRBD1 matching 12 bases. This CDR3 region has 16 residues. Trimming took 3 bases from V and 4 from J; bases not matched to a gene: 9. Germline CDR1 and CDR2: GTSNPN and SVGIG (reference sequence). As DNA, the CDR3 is TGTGCCTGGAGGACACCGGGACAGGGGGCTTTCTATGGCTACACCTTC. As protein: CAWRTPGQGAFYGYTF.

The gene calls are TRBV27 and TRBJ1-5, with no clear D. Trimming left V 4 bases short and J 0 bases short, with 4 bases between. The length of the CDR3 is 13 residues. Germline values: CDR1 MNHEY, CDR2 SMNVEV (reference sequence). The CDR3, as DNA: TGTGCCAGCAGTTATGGTAGCAATCAGCCCCAGCATTTT. It codes for CASSYGSNQPQHF.

The chain recombines TRBV5-1 with TRBJ2-2, with D hard to call. V gave up 2 bases and J gave up 1 base, with 18 bases separating them. The CDR3 length is 18 residues. Germline lookup yields CDR1 SGHRS and CDR2 YFSETQ. The CDR3 region is CASSFQLTNLWNTGELFF. DNA of the CDR3: TGCGCCAGCAGCTTCCAACTGACAAACTTATGGAACACCGGGGAGCTGTTTTTT.

This chain uses TRBV6-1 with TRBJ1-2; unclear D gene. The ends were cut back, 3 bases at V and 4 bases at J, with 9 bases in the middle. Germline V lookup: CDR1 MNHNS, CDR2 SASEGT. There are 13 residues in the CDR3. The CDR3 loop is CASSDPRSYGYTF. CDR3 nucleotide sequence: TGTGCCAGCAGTGATCCCCGTTCCTATGGCTACACCTTC.